This T cell receptor (beta chain) was identified during a study of cytomegalovirus exposure and HLA in healthy donors. Study findings and constraints: It was likely that a cluster of highly shared sequence variants was a sequencing artifact. Upon later analysis, TCR association rates were observed to vary by HLA locus, being highest for DRB1 and lowest for HLA-C. A later analysis showed HLA-associated TCR beta chains outstripping equally common others in clonal expansion.

The PCR contained 60 Vbeta and 13 Jbeta primers. Measured with immunoSEQ multiplex PCR; TCRdb has only the in-frame clones, and not every one. In all, the sample yields approximately 72,000 clones. As regards this clone: Its antigen is unidentified.

The junction had 6 bases not matched to a gene; V was cut back by 7 bases and J by 2 bases. The V gene's germline CDR1 is SQVTM and CDR2 ANQGSEA. This CDR3 spans 13 amino acids. The clonotype comes from a woman aged 40 to 50 in good health and CMV-seropositive. The V gene is TRBV29-1, the J gene TRBJ2-7; 9 positions agree with TRBD1. Material: PBMCs. The CDR3 spells CSAGTGSPYEQYF. The DNA of the CDR3 is TGCAGCGCGGGGACAGGGTCCCCCTACGAGCAGTACTTC.